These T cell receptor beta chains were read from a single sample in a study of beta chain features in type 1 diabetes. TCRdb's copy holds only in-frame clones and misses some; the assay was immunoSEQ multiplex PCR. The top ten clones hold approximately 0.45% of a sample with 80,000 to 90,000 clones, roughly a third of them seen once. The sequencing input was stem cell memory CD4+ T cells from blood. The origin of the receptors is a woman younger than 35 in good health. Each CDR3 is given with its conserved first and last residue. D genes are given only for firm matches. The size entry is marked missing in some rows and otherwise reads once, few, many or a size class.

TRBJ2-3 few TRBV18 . CASSSLDGLTDTQYF TGTGCCAGCTCATCCCTCGACGGACTCACAGATACGCAGTATTTT
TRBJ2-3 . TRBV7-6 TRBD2 CASSLGGAGGRDTQYF TGTGCCAGCAGCTTAGGAGGAGCGGGGGGGCGAGATACGCAGTATTTT
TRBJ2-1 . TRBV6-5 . CASSFQGSSYNEQFF TGTGCCAGCAGTTTCCAGGGAAGCTCCTACAATGAGCAGTTCTTC
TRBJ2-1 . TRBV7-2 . CASSLTSSNEQFF TGTGCCAGCAGCTTGACTAGTTCCAATGAGCAGTTCTTC
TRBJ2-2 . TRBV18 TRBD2 CASSPASGRAFGELFF TGTGCCAGCTCACCAGCAAGCGGGAGGGCCTTCGGGGAGCTGTTTTTT
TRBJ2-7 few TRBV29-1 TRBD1 CSAGQGTYEQYF TGCAGCGCCGGACAGGGGACCTACGAGCAGTACTTC
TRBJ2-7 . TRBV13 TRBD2 CASSFTSGTYEQYF TGTGCCAGCAGCTTCACTAGCGGGACCTACGAGCAGTACTTC
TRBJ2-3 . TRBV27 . CASSFSGWDTQYF TGTGCCAGCAGTTTTTCGGGGTGGGATACGCAGTATTTT
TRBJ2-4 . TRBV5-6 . CASGDGQLIAKNIQYF TGTGCCAGCGGGGACGGACAGCTGATAGCCAAAAACATTCAGTACTTC
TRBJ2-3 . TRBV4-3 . CASSQWGGRADTQYF TGCGCCAGCAGCCAGTGGGGGGGCAGGGCAGATACGCAGTATTTT
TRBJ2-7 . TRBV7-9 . CASSLQGTEQYF TGTGCCAGCAGCTTACAGGGCACCGAGCAGTACTTC
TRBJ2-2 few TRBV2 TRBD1 CASKTGSNTGELFF TGTGCCAGCAAGACAGGGAGTAACACCGGGGAGCTGTTTTTT
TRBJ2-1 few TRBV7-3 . CASNTQGGLENEQFF TGTGCCAGCAATACTCAGGGGGGCCTTGAGAATGAGCAGTTCTTC
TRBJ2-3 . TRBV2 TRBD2 CASSEATSGGPQYF TGTGCCAGCAGTGAAGCGACTAGCGGGGGACCCCAGTATTTT
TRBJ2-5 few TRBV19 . CARIPDCQETQYF TGTGCCAGGATCCCGGACTGTCAAGAGACCCAGTACTTC
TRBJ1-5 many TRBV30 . CAWSEEGNQPQHF TGTGCCTGGAGTGAGGAGGGCAATCAGCCCCAGCATTTT
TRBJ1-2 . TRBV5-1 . CASSLDRGYTF TGCGCCAGCAGCTTGGACCGGGGCTACACCTTC
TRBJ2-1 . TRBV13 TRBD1 CASSFDRGPYNEQFF TGTGCCAGCAGCTTTGACAGGGGTCCCTACAATGAGCAGTTCTTC